The 3 T cell receptor beta chains below were found in one sample sequenced in a study of T cells in women clearing cervical HPV infection. Generated by immunoSEQ multiplex PCR, the TCRdb table keeps only in-frame clones and is missing some. This sample's clone table lists tens of thousands of clones. What was sequenced was blood buffy coat. These receptors all come from a woman aged 18 to 75 with a cervical HPV16 infection that either progressed to CIN3+ or cleared (not recorded which).

The chain's CDR3 is CASSLGFAGDNEQFF. The part of the CDR3 DNA that was read is TGCGCCAGCAGCCTGGGGTTTGCGGGGGACAATGAG. The V gene is TRBV5-1, the J gene TRBJ2-1; 7 positions agree with TRBD2. The missing CDR3 end, 3 residues past where the read stops, is filled in from the germline J gene. Germline lookup yields CDR1 SGHRS and CDR2 YFSETQ. Trimming at V came to 4 bases and at J to 5 bases, leaving 9 bases not matched to a gene. The CDR3 loop spans 15 amino acids.

A remark on this clone: The CDR3 goes on 3 residues after the read ends, and that part is filled in from the germline J gene. V gene TRBV7-9 combines with J gene TRBJ1-5, with 8 positions matching TRBD1. The V gene end was trimmed by 5 bases and the J gene end by 8 bases; junction bases not matched to a gene: 8. Looked up from germline, CDR1 is SEHNR and CDR2 is FQNEAQ (reference sequence). This CDR3 contains 14 residues. The CDR3 region is CASSPSGGREPQHF. The CDR3 bases that were read are TGTGCCAGCAGCCCCTCAGGGGGCCGGGAGCCC.

Details on this clone: The read ends 3 residues shy of where the CDR3 ends; the end is completed using the germline J gene. The chain has TRBV6-2 or TRBV6-3 and TRBJ2-7, with D maybe TRBD1 (5 bases). V was trimmed by 2 bases and J by 5 bases, leaving 22 bases between them. CDR1 MNHEY and CDR2 SVGEGT come from the germline V gene. The CDR3 sequence is 17 residues long. CDR3 bases read: TGTGCCAGCAGTTACGGAAGTCGGGCAGGGTGGATCCACGAG. This translates into CASSYGSRAGWIHE. The whole CDR3 protein reads CASSYGSRAGWIHEQYF.